These 7 T cell receptor beta chains share one sample of origin, sequenced in a study of identical twins. Each CDR3 protein gets one entry after TCRdb re-called the 5' RACE reads with MiXCR. The sample records around 220,000 distinct CDR3 sequences, about an eighth being singletons. The sample taken for sequencing was memory (CD45RO+) T cells sorted from blood. The receptors originated from a woman between 18 and 29 years old in good health.

This clonotype was seen a few times. This sequence joins TRBV11-2 and TRBJ2-5; D is uncertain. Trimming removed 1 base at V and 3 bases at J, with 9 bases between. CDR1 is SGHAT, CDR2 FQNNGV, per germline. The CDR3 consists of 14 residues. The CDR3 here is CASSLGVLKETQYF. CDR3 DNA sequence: TGTGCCAGCAGCTTAGGGGTCCTAAAAGAGACCCAGTACTTC.

This clonotype was counted only a few times. One end of the junction varies from germline; a read error may be responsible. The rearrangement links TRBV7-7 to TRBJ2-3; a possible D gene is TRBD2 (5 bases). This CDR3 has 16 residues. Germline V gene sequence: CDR1 SSHAT, CDR2 FNYEAQ (reference sequence). The CDR3 DNA follows: TGTGCTAGCAGCTTCAACCCCGGGATCCCTACAGATACGCAGTATTTT. It is translated as CASSFNPGIPTDTQYF.

Only a few counts were recorded for this clonotype. The J gene is TRBJ1-2, the V gene TRBV7-9, with TRBD1 matching over 10 bases. The germline V gene encodes CDR1 SEHNR and CDR2 FQNEAQ (reference sequence). The CDR3 is 13 residues long. J gave up 7 bases and V 5 bases, and 4 bases lay outside the gene matches. CDR3 nucleotide sequence: TGTGCCAGCAGCCACCGGGACAGGGGTGGCTACACCTTC. Amino acids: CASSHRDRGGYTF.

The chain joins TRBV9 to TRBJ2-1, with D possibly TRBD2 on 5 matching bases. Trimming shortened V by 5 bases and J by 2 bases, and 11 bases separated the two germline ends. CDR1 SGDLS and CDR2 YYNGEE come from the germline V gene. The CDR3 loop spans 14 amino acids. Written as DNA, the CDR3 is TGTGCCAGCAGTATCCGGGGAACCTACAATGAGCAGTTCTTC. It specifies CASSIRGTYNEQFF.

J is TRBJ1-1 and V is TRBV7-8; no clear D gene. Germline V gene data show CDR1 as SGHVS and CDR2 as FQNEAQ. CDR3 size: 13 residues. The germline V and J ends were trimmed by 3 bases and 0 bases, with 5 bases remaining between them. The CDR3 loop is CASSFNMNTEAFF. For the CDR3, the DNA is TGTGCCAGCAGCTTTAACATGAACACTGAAGCTTTCTTT. Filled out from reference TRBV7-8 and TRBJ1-1, the complete variable domain reads GAGVSQSPRYKVAKRGQDVALRCDPISGHVSLFWYQQALGQGPEFLTYFQNEAQLDKSGLPSDRFFAERPEGSVSTLKIQRTQQEDSAVYLCASSFNMNTEAFFGQGTRLTVV.

This clonotype was recorded many times. CDR3 DNA sequence: TGTGCCAGCAGCTTTTCGGCCCCCGGGGGCGCTGGGGCCAACGTCCTGACTTTC. Translation gives CASSFSAPGGAGANVLTF. The rearrangement links TRBV7-3 to TRBJ2-6; D could derive from TRBD1 or TRBD2 (6 bases each). Deletions cut 3 bases from V and 2 bases from J, with 17 bases between. Germline V gene lookup returns CDR1 SGHTA and CDR2 FQGTGA. This CDR3 region has 18 residues.

This clonotype was counted at least ten times. The chain employs TRBV12-3 or TRBV12-4 and TRBJ2-2; the match to TRBD2 covers 8 bases. The CDR3 has 15 residues. V lost 7 bases to trimming and J lost 5 bases; unmatched junction nucleotides: 9. CDR3 residues: CASTTSGGGTGELFF. The CDR3 nucleotides are TGTGCCAGCACCACCTCCGGGGGGGGAACCGGGGAGCTGTTTTTT.